This is a list of T cell receptor beta chains from one sample in a study of control samples from healthy donors and cancer patients. Sequencing was performed with immunoSEQ multiplex PCR; in TCRdb, only in-frame clones are kept and a portion is missing. The table lists 80,000 or so clones, 94% of them singletons. Sample: blood. Receptors originate from a woman between 35 and 50 years old in good health. Both conserved end residues are part of each CDR3. The D gene is left open where the match is weak. For some rows the clone size is stated as once, few or many, or as a class when expanded; others skip it.

>NA|TRBD2|TRBJ2-3|TRBV2|15
TGTGCCAGCAGTTGGCGGGGGGGCCCCGCAGATACGCAGTATTTT
CASSWRGGPADTQYF
>NA|TRBD2|TRBJ2-3|TRBV9|16
TGTGCCAGCAGCGTAGAGCCTAGCGGGGGGACAGATACGCAGTATTTT
CASSVEPSGGTDTQYF
>NA|TRBD1|TRBJ1-1|TRBV3-1/TRBV3-2|15
TGTGCCAGCAGCCAAATACAGGGGTCGGGCACTGAAGCTTTCTTT
CASSQIQGSGTEAFF
>NA|NA|TRBJ2-1|TRBV7-3|13
TGTGCCAGCAGACCCACCGGACAGTCTTCTAAGTTCTTC
CASRPTGQSSKFF
>NA|NA|TRBJ1-1|TRBV18|13
TGTGCCAGCTCATCCTGGGCCCACACTGAAGCTTTCTTT
CASSSWAHTEAFF
>NA|NA|TRBJ1-6|TRBV24-1|11
TGTGCCACCCCCCCGCATTCACCCCTCCACTTT
CATPPHSPLHF
>NA|TRBD1|TRBJ1-2|TRBV6-1|15
TGTGCCAGCAGTGAAGCCCCGACAGGGGGCTATGGCTACACCTTC
CASSEAPTGGYGYTF
>NA|NA|TRBJ2-1|TRBV11-1|15
TGTGCCAGCAGCGGGACGGGGGTCGCCTACAATGAGCAGTTCTTC
CASSGTGVAYNEQFF
>NA|NA|TRBJ2-3|TRBV28|14
TGTGCCACCACCCTACGACCTACCACAGATACGCAGTATTTT
CATTLRPTTDTQYF
>NA|NA|TRBJ2-5|TRBV10-3|12
TGTGCCATCAGTGAGTCTCAAGAGACCCAGTACTTC
CAISESQETQYF
>NA|NA|TRBJ1-6|TRBV9|15
TGTGCCAGCAGCGTAGGTCCAGCGTATAATTCACCCCTCCACTTT
CASSVGPAYNSPLHF
>few|TRBD2|TRBJ2-3|TRBV30|16
TGTGCCTGGATTGGGACTAGCGGGATTAGCACAGATACGCAGTATTTT
CAWIGTSGISTDTQYF
>once|TRBD1|TRBJ2-1|TRBV6-1|14
TGTGCCAGCAGTGACCGGGACAGGGGGCCTGAGCAGTTCTTC
CASSDRDRGPEQFF
>once|NA|TRBJ1-5|TRBV10-3|16
TGTGCCATCAGTGAGTCGAGGAACAGGGTGGGTCAGCCCCAGCATTTT
CAISESRNRVGQPQHF
>NA|NA|TRBJ2-2|TRBV11-2|15
TGTGCCAGCAGCTTAGAGGGCAGGAACACCGGGGAGCTGTTTTTT
CASSLEGRNTGELFF
>NA|NA|TRBJ1-5|TRBV7-8|12
TGTGCCAGCAGCTTAGGCAATCAGCCCCAGCATTTT
CASSLGNQPQHF
>NA|TRBD2|TRBJ2-3|TRBV2|16
TGTGCCAGCAGTGAAGTGGGCGGGGGGGCCACAGATACGCAGTATTTT
CASSEVGGGATDTQYF
>NA|TRBD2|TRBJ2-1|TRBV24-1|14
TGTGCCACCAGGGGGGGACTAGCGGACAATGAGCAGTTCTTC
CATRGGLADNEQFF
>NA|NA|TRBJ1-5|TRBV2|15
TGTGCCAGCAGTGAGGGCGGGGGTGGCAATCAGCCCCAGCATTTT
CASSEGGGGNQPQHF
>NA|TRBD2|TRBJ2-7|TRBV7-9|15
TGTGCCAGCAGGTTAGCGGGAGGGAGCTCCTACGAGCAGTACTTC
CASRLAGGSSYEQYF
>NA|NA|TRBJ2-5|TRBV24-1|14
TGTGCCACCAGTGACCCGGGACCACAAGAGACCCAGTACTTC
CATSDPGPQETQYF
>NA|NA|TRBJ2-7|TRBV7-9|15
TGTGCCAGCAGCTTCGGTCAGGGAGTTAACTACGAGCAGTACTTC
CASSFGQGVNYEQYF